This TCR beta chain is from a study of graft-versus-host responses after intestinal transplantation. General observations from the study: Early post-transplant HvG declines were associated with peak circulating GvH clone levels.

Produced via immunoSEQ multiplex PCR; TCRdb's table is partial and in-frame only. This table holds 65,000 to 90,000 clones, more than 85% found once. The ends were cut back, 1 base at V and 5 bases at J, with 9 bases in the middle. Germline lookup yields CDR1 SGHRS and CDR2 YFSETQ. The CDR3 loop spans 13 amino acids. Concerning this clone: The antigen is unknown.

The TCR comes from a human donor who was the organ donor for an intestinal transplant. The rearrangement joins TRBV5-1 to TRBJ1-1; D is undetermined. This specimen consisted of unstimulated CD8+ T cells sorted from spleen or lymph node cells, obtained before transplant. CDR3 sequence reads: CASSLNMVTEAFF. The CDR3 coding sequence is TGCGCCAGCAGCTTGAACATGGTGACTGAAGCTTTCTTT.